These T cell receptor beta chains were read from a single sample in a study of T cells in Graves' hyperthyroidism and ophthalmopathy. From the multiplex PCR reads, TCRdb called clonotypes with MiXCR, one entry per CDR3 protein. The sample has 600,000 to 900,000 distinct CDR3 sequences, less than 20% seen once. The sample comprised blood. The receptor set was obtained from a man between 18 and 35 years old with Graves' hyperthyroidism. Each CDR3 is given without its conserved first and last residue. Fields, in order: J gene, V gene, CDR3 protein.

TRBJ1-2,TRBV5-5,ASSQGGPYGYT
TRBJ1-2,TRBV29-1,SVEVGEILNYGYT
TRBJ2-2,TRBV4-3,ASSQDSGRGVELF
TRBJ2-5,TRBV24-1,ATSDWDRDLRETQY
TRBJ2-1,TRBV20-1,SHAGTSGKNEQF
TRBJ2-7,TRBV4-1,ASSQTFRLAALPYEQY
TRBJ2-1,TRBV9,ASSGGAGQNNEQF
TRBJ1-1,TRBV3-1,ASSQTQTGDTDAF
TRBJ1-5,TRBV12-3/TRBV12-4,ASSPRGQGRPQH
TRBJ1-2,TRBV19,ASRRPLGGAYGYT
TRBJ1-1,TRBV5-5,ASSPIRDRVGNTEAF
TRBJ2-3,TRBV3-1,ASSQYPGSTDTQY
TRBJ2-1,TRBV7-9,ASSPKPGTGGGEQF
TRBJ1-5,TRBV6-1,ASSEGAAQPQH
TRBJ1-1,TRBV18,ASSPMGQIMNTEAF
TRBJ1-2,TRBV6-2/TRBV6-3,ASRRPTGGYT
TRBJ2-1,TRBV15,ATEQGDSSYNEQF
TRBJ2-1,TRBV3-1,ASSHRGTSGKIGEQF
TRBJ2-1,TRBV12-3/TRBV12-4,ASSLLRSDGEQF
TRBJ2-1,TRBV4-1,ASSRTGGASGRARAYNEQF
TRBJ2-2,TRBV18,ASSPRQGQNTGELF
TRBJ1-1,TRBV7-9,ASSLFRANTEAF
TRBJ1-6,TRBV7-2,ASSSKRIRSPLH
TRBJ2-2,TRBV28,ASSSRGGTGELF
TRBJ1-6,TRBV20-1,SARDFTRDRGNSPLH
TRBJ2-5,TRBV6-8,ASKGSLREGRETQY
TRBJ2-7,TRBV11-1,ASQRGDEQY
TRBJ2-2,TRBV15,ATSPNLGTGGGTGELF
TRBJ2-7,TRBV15,ATSGGAGTSGDYEQY
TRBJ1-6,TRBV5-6,ASSLGTARSPLH
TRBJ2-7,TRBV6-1,ASSYVRTSESYEQY
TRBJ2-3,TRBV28,ASSSGTSGRATDTQY
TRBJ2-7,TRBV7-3,ASSQDWRRGSYEQY
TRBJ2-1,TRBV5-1,ASSGASGRMDNEQF
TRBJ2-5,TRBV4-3,ASSQQWRQEETQY
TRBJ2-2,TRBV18,ASSPRTGIGELF
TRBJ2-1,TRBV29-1,SVGNEQS
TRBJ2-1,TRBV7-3,ASSLRGDSSYNEQF